The present entry profiles one TCR beta chain with its context. This CDR3 is built from 14 residues. CDR1 and CDR2 from the germline V gene are SQVTM and ANQGSEA. V was clipped by 6 bases and J by 3 bases; unmatched bases: 6. The assay was immunoSEQ multiplex PCR, and TCRdb's table has in-frame clones only and misses some. The sample has approximately 320,000 clones; roughly 90% are singletons. This entry is derived from a study of blood T cell repertoires in COVID-19. Study-wide context: From the United States, Italy and Spain came samples of acute and convalescent COVID-19.

Participants reported their clinical history, and cohort assignment relied on those reports. In Cohort 3, a recovered donor had either two negative PCRs, clearance, or symptom resolution. This receptor was identified in a man between 60 and 75 years old who had recovered from COVID-19. This chain joins TRBV29-1 and TRBJ2-7; 12 bases are a match to TRBD1. Source material: PBMCs or T cells enriched from blood (not recorded which). DNA for the CDR3: TGCAGCGTCCAGGGGACAGGGGGCGTCTACGAGCAGTACTTC. Residues: CSVQGTGGVYEQYF.